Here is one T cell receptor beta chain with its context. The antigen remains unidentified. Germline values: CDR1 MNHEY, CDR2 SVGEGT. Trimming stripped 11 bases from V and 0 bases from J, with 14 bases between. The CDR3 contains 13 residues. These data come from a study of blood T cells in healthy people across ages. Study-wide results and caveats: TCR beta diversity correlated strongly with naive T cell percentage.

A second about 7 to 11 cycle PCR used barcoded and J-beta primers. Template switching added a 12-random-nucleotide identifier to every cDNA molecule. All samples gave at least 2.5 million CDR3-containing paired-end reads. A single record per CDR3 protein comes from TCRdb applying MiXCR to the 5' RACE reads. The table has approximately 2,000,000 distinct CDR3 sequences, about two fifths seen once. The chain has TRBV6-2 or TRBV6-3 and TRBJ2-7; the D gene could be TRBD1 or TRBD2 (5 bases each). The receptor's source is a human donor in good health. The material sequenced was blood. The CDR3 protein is CACEGPHSYEQYF. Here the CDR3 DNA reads TGTGCCTGCGAGGGACCGCACTCCTACGAGCAGTACTTC.